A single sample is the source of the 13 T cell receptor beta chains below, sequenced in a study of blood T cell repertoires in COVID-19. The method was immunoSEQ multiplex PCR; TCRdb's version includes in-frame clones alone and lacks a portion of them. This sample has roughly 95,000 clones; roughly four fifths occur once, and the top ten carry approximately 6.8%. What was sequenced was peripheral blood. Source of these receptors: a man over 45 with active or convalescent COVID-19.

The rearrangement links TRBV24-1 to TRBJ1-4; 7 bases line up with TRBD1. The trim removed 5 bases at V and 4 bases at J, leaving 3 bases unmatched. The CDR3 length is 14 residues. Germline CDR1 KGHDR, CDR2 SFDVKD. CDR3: CATSARDSNEKLFF. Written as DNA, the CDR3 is TGTGCCACCAGTGCCCGGGACAGTAATGAAAAACTGTTTTTT.

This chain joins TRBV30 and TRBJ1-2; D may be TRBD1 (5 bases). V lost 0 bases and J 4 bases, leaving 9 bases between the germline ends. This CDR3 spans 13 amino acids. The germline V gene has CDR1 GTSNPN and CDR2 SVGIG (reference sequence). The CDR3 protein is CAWSVGETYGYTF. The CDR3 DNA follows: TGTGCCTGGAGTGTAGGGGAAACCTATGGCTACACCTTC. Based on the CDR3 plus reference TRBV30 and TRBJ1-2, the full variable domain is SQTIHQWPATLVQPVGSPLSLECTVEGTSNPNLYWYRQAAGRGLQLLFYSVGIGQISSEVPQNLSASRPQDRQFILSSKKLLLSDSGFYLCAWSVGETYGYTFGSGTRLTVV.

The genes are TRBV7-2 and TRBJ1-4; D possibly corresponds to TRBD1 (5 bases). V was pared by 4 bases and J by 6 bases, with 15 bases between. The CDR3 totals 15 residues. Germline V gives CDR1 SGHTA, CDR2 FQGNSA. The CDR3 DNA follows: TGTGCCAGCAGCTCTACTGACAGATATCATGAAAAACTGTTTTTT. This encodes CASSSTDRYHEKLFF.

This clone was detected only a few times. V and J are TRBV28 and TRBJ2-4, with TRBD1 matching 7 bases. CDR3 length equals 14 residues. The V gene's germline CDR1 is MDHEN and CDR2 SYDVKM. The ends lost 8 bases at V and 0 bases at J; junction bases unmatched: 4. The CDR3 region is CASHAGGAKNIQYF. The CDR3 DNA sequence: TGTGCCAGCCACGCAGGGGGAGCCAAAAACATTCAGTACTTC. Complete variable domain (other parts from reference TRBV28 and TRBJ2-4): DVKVTQSSRYLVKRTGEKVFLECVQDMDHENMFWYRQDPGLGLRLIYFSYDVKMKEKGDIPEGYSVSREKKERFSLILESASTNQTSMYLCASHAGGAKNIQYFGAGTRLSVL.

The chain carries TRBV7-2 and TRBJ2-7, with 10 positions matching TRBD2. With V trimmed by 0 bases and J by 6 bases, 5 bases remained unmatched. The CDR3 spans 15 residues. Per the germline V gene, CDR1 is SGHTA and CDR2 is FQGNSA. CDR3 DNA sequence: TGTGCCAGCAGCTTAGCGTCTAGCGGGGGTCGCGAGCAGTACTTC. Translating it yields CASSLASSGGREQYF. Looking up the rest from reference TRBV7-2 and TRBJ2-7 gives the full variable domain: GAGVSQSPSNKVTEKGKDVELRCDPISGHTALYWYRQSLGQGLEFLIYFQGNSAPDKSGLPSDRFSAERTGGSVSTLTIQRTQQEDSAVYLCASSLASSGGREQYFGPGTRLTVT.

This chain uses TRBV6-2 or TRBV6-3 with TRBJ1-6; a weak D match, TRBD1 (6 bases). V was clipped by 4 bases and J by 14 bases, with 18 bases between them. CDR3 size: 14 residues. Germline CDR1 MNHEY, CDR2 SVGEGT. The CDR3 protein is CASSFGTQGRTLHF. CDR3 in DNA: TGTGCCAGCAGTTTCGGCACACAGGGTCGTACCCTCCACTTT.

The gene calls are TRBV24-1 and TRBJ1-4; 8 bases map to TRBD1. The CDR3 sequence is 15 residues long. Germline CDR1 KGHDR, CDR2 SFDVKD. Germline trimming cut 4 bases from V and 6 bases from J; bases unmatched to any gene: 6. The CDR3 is CATSEPSGGHEKLFF. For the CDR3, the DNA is TGTGCCACCAGTGAACCCTCAGGGGGCCATGAAAAACTGTTTTTT.

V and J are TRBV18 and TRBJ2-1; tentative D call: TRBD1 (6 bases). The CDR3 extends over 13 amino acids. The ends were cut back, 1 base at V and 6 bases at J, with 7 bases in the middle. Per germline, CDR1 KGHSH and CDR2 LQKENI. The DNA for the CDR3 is TGTGCCAGCTCACCACGCAGGGGCAATGAGCAGTTCTTC. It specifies CASSPRRGNEQFF.

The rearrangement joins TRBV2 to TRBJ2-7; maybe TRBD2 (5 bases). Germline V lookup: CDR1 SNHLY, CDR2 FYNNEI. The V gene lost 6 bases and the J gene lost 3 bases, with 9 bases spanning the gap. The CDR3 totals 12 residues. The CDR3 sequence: CASRRERYEQYF. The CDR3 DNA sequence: TGTGCCAGCAGGAGGGAGCGCTACGAGCAGTACTTC.

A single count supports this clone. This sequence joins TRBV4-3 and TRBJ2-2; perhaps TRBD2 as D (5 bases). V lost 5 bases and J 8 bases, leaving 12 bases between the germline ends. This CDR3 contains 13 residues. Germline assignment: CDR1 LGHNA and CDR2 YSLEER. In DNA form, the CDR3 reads TGCGCCAGCAGCTACCAGGCGGGTGGGGAGCTGTTTTTT. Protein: CASSYQAGGELFF.

For the CDR3, the DNA is TGTGCCAGCAGCCAAGATTGGTCCTACTCTGGAAACACCATATATTTT. This gives the protein CASSQDWSYSGNTIYF. The chain combines TRBV3-1 (or the pseudogene TRBV3-2) with TRBJ1-3; D not resolved. The germline V and J ends were trimmed by 0 bases and 0 bases, with 9 bases remaining between them. Germline V gene sequence: CDR1 LGHDT, CDR2 YNNKEL (reference sequence). This CDR3 is built from 16 residues.

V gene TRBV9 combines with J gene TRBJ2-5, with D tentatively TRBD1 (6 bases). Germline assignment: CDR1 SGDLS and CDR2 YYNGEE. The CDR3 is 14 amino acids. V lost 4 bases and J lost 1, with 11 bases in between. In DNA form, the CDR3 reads TGTGCCAGCAGCTCCCAGGGGTCCCAAGAGACCCAGTACTTC. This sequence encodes CASSSQGSQETQYF. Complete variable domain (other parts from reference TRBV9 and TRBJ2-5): DSGVTQTPKHLITATGQRVTLRCSPRSGDLSVYWYQQSLDQGLQFLIQYYNGEERAKGNILERFSAQQFPDLHSELNLSSLELGDSALYFCASSSQGSQETQYFGPGTRLLVL.

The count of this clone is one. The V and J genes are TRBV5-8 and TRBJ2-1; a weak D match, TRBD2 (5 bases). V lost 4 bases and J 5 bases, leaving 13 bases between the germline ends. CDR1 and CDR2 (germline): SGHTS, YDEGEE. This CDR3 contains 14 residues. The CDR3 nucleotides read TGTGCCAGCAGCGAGGACTGGGGAGACAATGAGCAGTTCTTC. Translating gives CASSEDWGDNEQFF.